The following is a T cell receptor (beta chain) sequence with its context. The data belong to a study of blood T cell repertoires in COVID-19. Assay: immunoSEQ multiplex PCR; the TCRdb copy retains only in-frame clones and omits some. The sample has some 270,000 clones, approximately 85% seen once. The germline CDR1 and CDR2 sequences are MDHEN and SYDVKM. The CDR3 totals 14 residues. Trimming shortened V by 4 bases and J by 4 bases, and 11 bases separated the two germline ends. This clonotype originated in a woman aged 25 to 45 who had recovered from COVID-19. Input material: PBMCs or T cells enriched from blood (not recorded which). The chain joins TRBV28 to TRBJ1-5; D is perhaps TRBD1 (6 bases). Written as DNA, the CDR3 is TGTGCCAGCAGTTCCGGGACACAGAATCAGCCCCAGCATTTT. Translating gives CASSSGTQNQPQHF.